The clone carrying this TCR beta chain is a singleton in its sample. The sample comes from a study of blood T cell repertoires in COVID-19. The overall study: Collection of acute and convalescent COVID-19 samples took place in the United States, Italy and Spain. Sources were T cells, B-cell-depleted T cells, or PBMCs; the material itself was cDNA or gDNA.

Per germline, CDR1 MNHEY and CDR2 SMNVEV (reference sequence). The CDR3 is 13 amino acids. V was cut by 3 bases and J by 1 base, with 6 bases left in between. Original processing notes: For nucleated cells, counts were estimated from reference gene primer amplification. Sequencing used immunoSEQ multiplex PCR; TCRdb keeps in-frame clones, though not all of them. V and J calls and clone size are given by that table; D and trimming were obtained from the DNA. Here the sample spans around 170,000 clones, around three quarters being singletons. Sequencing was performed on peripheral blood. The sequence was collected from a man between 65 and 85 years old with active or convalescent COVID-19. This chain joins TRBV27 and TRBJ1-1; D remains ambiguous. DNA for the CDR3: TGTGCCAGCAGTTTTAGAACGAACACTGAAGCTTTCTTT. Translated: CASSFRTNTEAFF.